This entry lists 24 T cell receptor beta chains sequenced from one sample in a study of T cells after yellow fever vaccination. TCRdb redid the calling of the 5' RACE reads with MiXCR, one entry per CDR3 protein. The sample contains about 300,000 distinct CDR3 sequences, about 10% of which appear only once. The sequenced sample was CD4+ T cells sorted from PBMCs, obtained 5 days after the yellow fever booster vaccination. These receptors all come from a man younger than 35 who received the YFV17D yellow fever vaccine.

This clonotype was found a few times. The chain joins TRBV6-6 to TRBJ2-2; D may be TRBD1 (5 bases). Trimming left V 0 bases short and J 6 bases short, with 14 bases between. CDR3 length: 16 residues. Germline loops: CDR1 MNHNY, CDR2 SVGAGI (reference sequence). The CDR3 nucleotides read TGTGCCAGCAGTTACTCGTACAGGTCTACGGCCGGGGAGCTGTTTTTT. This translates into CASSYSYRSTAGELFF.

The sample holds many counts of this clonotype. The chain carries TRBV20-1 and TRBJ2-7, with 10 nucleotides matching TRBD1. With V trimmed by 3 bases and J by 3 bases, 5 bases remained unmatched. This CDR3 comprises 14 residues. Germline-derived CDR1 and CDR2 are DFQATT and SNEGSKA (reference sequence). This CDR3 reads CSASVGTGVYEQYF. CDR3 sequence (DNA): TGCAGTGCTAGCGTCGGGACAGGGGTCTACGAGCAGTACTTC.

V and J are TRBV6-2 or TRBV6-3 and TRBJ1-2; 8 positions match TRBD1. This CDR3 region has 13 residues. CDR1 is MNHEY and CDR2 is SVGEGT in the germline V gene. V gave up 7 bases and J gave up 2 bases; unmatched junction bases: 3. The CDR3 spells CASMDRENYGYTF. As DNA, the CDR3 is TGTGCCAGCATGGACAGGGAAAACTATGGCTACACCTTC.

Ten or more counts support this clonotype. The V gene is TRBV20-1, the J gene TRBJ2-3, with D perhaps TRBD2 (7 bases). The V gene's germline CDR1 is DFQATT and CDR2 SNEGSKA (reference sequence). The germline V and J ends were trimmed by 0 bases and 6 bases, with 16 bases remaining between them. The CDR3 consists of 15 residues. CDR3 in amino acids: CSARDLRGGGDTQYF. Here the CDR3 DNA reads TGCAGTGCTAGAGATCTGAGGGGGGGAGGGGATACGCAGTATTTT.

This clonotype came up a few times. The V and J genes are TRBV11-2 and TRBJ2-3; a weak D match, TRBD1 (5 bases). With 5 bases removed from V and 6 bases from J, the gap between germline ends came to 15 bases. This CDR3 comprises 14 residues. Per germline, CDR1 SGHAT and CDR2 FQNNGV. The CDR3: CASSPQRGSDTQYF. CDR3 bases: TGTGCCAGCAGCCCCCAAAGGGGTAGCGATACGCAGTATTTT. The full variable domain, its missing parts supplied by reference TRBV11-2 and TRBJ2-3, is EAGVAQSPRYKIIEKRQSVAFWCNPISGHATLYWYQQILGQGPKLLIQFQNNGVVDDSQLPKDRFSAERLKGVDSTLKIQPAKLEDSAVYLCASSPQRGSDTQYFGPGTRLTVL.

This clonotype was seen a few times. J is TRBJ2-3 and V is TRBV7-9; the D is unclear. Germline assignment: CDR1 SEHNR and CDR2 FQNEAQ (reference sequence). CDR3 length: 14 residues. V was clipped by 2 bases and J by 2 bases, with 8 bases between them. The CDR3 spells CASSLSATTDTQYF. The DNA of the CDR3 is TGTGCCAGCAGCTTATCGGCTACCACAGATACGCAGTATTTT.

This clonotype appeared a few times. The chain recombines TRBV9 with TRBJ2-2; the D is unclear. The CDR3 covers 15 residues. V lost 0 bases to trimming and J lost 4 bases, with 10 bases between them. Germline assignment: CDR1 SGDLS and CDR2 YYNGEE. In nucleotides, the CDR3 is TGTGCCAGCAGCGTAGTTCAGATCGGCACCGGGGAGCTGTTTTTT. Its protein is CASSVVQIGTGELFF.

In this sample, this clonotype turned up many times. The chain employs TRBV4-1 and TRBJ1-4; tentatively, D is TRBD1 (5 bases). Germline CDR1 MGHRA, CDR2 YSYEKL. V lost 1 base and J 8 bases, leaving 8 bases between the germline ends. The CDR3 sequence is 13 residues long. The CDR3 nucleotides read TGCGCCAGCAGCCAAGCGGGGGAGGAAAAACTGTTTTTT. The encoded protein is CASSQAGEEKLFF.

This clonotype was counted between two and nine times. This chain joins TRBV11-1 and TRBJ2-1, with no clear D. The CDR3 has 14 residues. V dropped 4 bases and J dropped 4 bases, with 11 bases sitting between them. Per germline, CDR1 SGHAT and CDR2 FQDESV (reference sequence). DNA of the CDR3: TGTGCCAGCAGCTCCTCTTACCTTTACAATGAGCAGTTCTTC. Translation gives CASSSSYLYNEQFF.

The chain uses TRBV20-1 and TRBJ1-5; D call uncertain. In germline, CDR1 is DFQATT, CDR2 SNEGSKA (reference sequence). Trimming pared 3 bases from V and 5 bases from J, leaving 11 bases between. The CDR3 totals 13 residues. CDR3 region: CSASKDWDQPQHF. The CDR3 DNA is TGCAGTGCTAGTAAGGACTGGGATCAGCCCCAGCATTTT.

The sample holds a few counts of this clonotype. The chain carries TRBV5-1 and TRBJ1-5; D unresolved. This CDR3 is 14 amino acids long. Per germline, CDR1 SGHRS and CDR2 YFSETQ. The V end lost 4 bases, the J end lost 4 bases, and 12 bases lay between the germline ends. The CDR3 coding sequence is TGCGCCAGCAGCCCCGGACCGCCAAATCAGCCCCAGCATTTT. It is translated as CASSPGPPNQPQHF.

The chain combines TRBV12-3 or TRBV12-4 with TRBJ1-5; weak D call: TRBD1 (5 bases). This CDR3 spans 14 amino acids. V was clipped by 3 bases and J by 4 bases, with 10 bases between them. The CDR3 sequence is CASSFQGTNQPQHF. The CDR3 nucleotides read TGTGCCAGCAGTTTCCAAGGGACTAATCAGCCCCAGCATTTT.

The chain combines TRBV4-3 with TRBJ1-2; D is perhaps TRBD1 (5 bases). CDR1 is LGHNA and CDR2 is YSLEER in the germline V gene. CDR3 size: 15 residues. Trimming cost V 1 base and J 3 bases, with 12 bases left between them. This CDR3 reads CASSQVMGPDYGYTF. Here the CDR3 DNA reads TGCGCCAGCAGCCAAGTAATGGGGCCGGACTATGGCTACACCTTC.

Only a few counts were recorded for this clonotype. The chain has TRBV5-1 and TRBJ2-3, with D perhaps matching TRBD2 (6 bases). This CDR3 is built from 16 residues. Germline V gives CDR1 SGHRS, CDR2 YFSETQ. With 1 base removed from V and 1 base from J, the gap between germline ends came to 13 bases. The CDR3: CASSLFWEEGTDTQYF. The CDR3 region has the DNA TGCGCCAGCAGCTTGTTCTGGGAGGAGGGCACAGATACGCAGTATTTT. Variable domain in full (rest from reference TRBV5-1 and TRBJ2-3): KAGVTQTPRYLIKTRGQQVTLSCSPISGHRSVSWYQQTPGQGLQFLFEYFSETQRNKGNFPGRFSGRQFSNSRSEMNVSTLELGDSALYLCASSLFWEEGTDTQYFGPGTRLTVL.

This clonotype was counted only a few times. This chain joins TRBV29-1 and TRBJ2-1; 10 bases line up with TRBD1. V lost 6 bases, J lost 1 base, and 3 bases stayed unmatched. The CDR3 covers 14 residues. Germline CDR1 reads SQVTM; CDR2 reads ANQGSEA. The CDR3 bases are TGCAGCGTGCGGGACAGGGGTTCCTACAATGAGCAGTTCTTC. The encoded protein is CSVRDRGSYNEQFF.

The V gene is TRBV6-6, the J gene TRBJ1-2; perhaps TRBD1 as D (6 bases). CDR3 length: 14 residues. Germline CDR1 is MNHNY and CDR2 is SVGAGI (reference sequence). The ends were cut back, 0 bases at V and 7 bases at J, with 12 bases in the middle. CDR3 protein: CASSYSGQLAGYTF. The CDR3 bases are TGTGCCAGCAGTTACTCTGGACAGCTCGCTGGCTACACCTTC.

This clonotype was counted a few times. The gene calls are TRBV29-1 and TRBJ1-1; a weak D match, TRBD1 (6 bases). The V gene lost 5 bases and the J gene lost 1 base, with 17 bases spanning the gap. Germline V gene sequence: CDR1 SQVTM, CDR2 ANQGSEA. The CDR3 extends over 15 amino acids. The CDR3 reads CSVQGSTSGNTEAFF. CDR3 nucleotide sequence: TGCAGCGTTCAGGGGTCCACAAGCGGGAACACTGAAGCTTTCTTT.

This chain links TRBV20-1 with TRBJ2-2; possibly TRBD1 for D (6 bases). This CDR3 has 15 residues. The germline V gene encodes CDR1 DFQATT and CDR2 SNEGSKA (reference sequence). The V end lost 5 bases, the J end lost 1 base, and 14 bases lay between the germline ends. CDR3 nucleotides: TGCAGTGCTCCCGGGCCGACAGGGAACACCGGGGAGCTGTTTTTT. Protein product: CSAPGPTGNTGELFF.

This rearrangement joins TRBV12-3 or TRBV12-4 to TRBJ2-7; D remains unclear. This CDR3 is built from 14 residues. V gave up 4 bases and J gave up 8 bases, with 18 bases separating them. The CDR3 DNA reads as TGTGCCAGCAGTTCGGAGACGGAGACTGGAAAGCAGTACGTC. It specifies CASSSETETGKQYV.

CDR3 protein: CASSLRTYEQYV. The CDR3 nucleotides are TGTGCCAGCAGCTTGAGGACCTACGAGCAGTACGTC. The gene calls are TRBV5-8 and TRBJ2-7; D is undetermined. CDR1 and CDR2 (germline): SGHTS, YDEGEE. This CDR3 spans 12 amino acids. Between the trimmed V and J ends, which lost 1 base and 2 bases, there was a span of 4 bases.

This chain joins TRBV7-3 and TRBJ2-3, with 11 positions matching TRBD1. The germline gives CDR1 SGHTA, CDR2 FQGTGA. Losses at the gene ends were 4 bases for V and 5 bases for J; bases not matched to a gene: 2. This CDR3 comprises 14 residues. The CDR3 is CASSWDRGVDTQYF. The DNA for the CDR3 is TGTGCCAGCAGCTGGGACAGGGGGGTAGATACGCAGTATTTT.

This clonotype turned up a few times. The rearrangement joins TRBV27 to TRBJ2-2; D is perhaps TRBD1 (6 bases). The CDR3 has 16 residues. The V gene lost 6 bases and the J gene lost 4 bases, with 18 bases spanning the gap. The V gene's germline CDR1 is MNHEY and CDR2 SMNVEV (reference sequence). The CDR3 spells CASRDTDRLFTGELFF. The CDR3 DNA reads TGTGCCAGCAGGGATACGGACAGACTATTCACCGGGGAGCTGTTTTTT.

The chain recombines TRBV29-1 with TRBJ1-1, with 7 nucleotides matching TRBD1. Germline CDR1 SQVTM, CDR2 ANQGSEA. Losses at the gene ends were 6 bases for V and 0 bases for J; bases not matched to a gene: 10. The CDR3 runs to 15 residues. The CDR3 DNA reads as TGCAGCGTCGGGACTTCGGGACAGATGAACACTGAAGCTTTCTTT. Protein: CSVGTSGQMNTEAFF.

V is TRBV7-2 and J is TRBJ2-3; unclear D gene. The CDR3 loop spans 15 amino acids. Between the trimmed V and J ends, which lost 0 bases and 0 bases, there was a span of 7 bases. The germline V gene has CDR1 SGHTA and CDR2 FQGNSA. CDR3 nucleotide sequence: TGTGCCAGCAGCTTAGCCTCGTTAAGCACAGATACGCAGTATTTT. The encoded protein is CASSLASLSTDTQYF.